The TCR beta chain described here comes from a study of shared clonotypes between healthy human individuals. Several immunoSEQ plates held equal portions of the genomic DNA taken from each subset. Data came from immunoSEQ multiplex PCR; TCRdb stores just in-frame clones and leaves some out. Of 2 million to 3 million clones listed, roughly 93% are singletons. Study-wide findings and caveats: Clonotype sharing among donors likely depends on sequencing depth.

Turning to this clone: Its antigen remains unidentified.

Trimming took 0 bases from V and 2 from J, leaving 11 bases between them. CDR3 length equals 15 residues. The germline CDR1 and CDR2 sequences are SGHTA and FQGNSA. Material: naive CD4+ T cells from PBMCs. Sample subset: CD45RA+ positively selected. The chain combines TRBV7-2 with TRBJ2-7; possible D gene TRBD2, 7 bases. This TCR came from a man aged 18 to 30 in good health. Some clones in this sample may be carry-over from other donors' samples. The CDR3 coding sequence is TGTGCCAGCAGCTTAGCGAAGCGGGACACCTACGAGCAGTACTTC. Translating it yields CASSLAKRDTYEQYF.